This paragraph covers one TCR beta chain sequence. Its antigen is not yet known. It has no much larger one-base neighbor in the sample; base qualities were not kept. Libraries were prepared through 5' RACE. The listed sequencing device is Illumina HiSeq 2500. A second PCR of roughly 7 to 12 cycles was run with a J-beta primer mix and a sample-barcoded 5' primer. Each TCR beta cDNA molecule received a unique molecular identifier from a template-switch 5' adaptor carrying 12 random nucleotides. At least 2.5 million CDR3-containing paired-end reads were obtained from each sample. All of the RNA was converted into first-strand cDNA using the Mint cDNA synthesis kit, with a TRBC-specific oligonucleotide serving as the primer. All cDNA was treated with uracil-DNA glycosylase and then went through a first 18-cycle PCR with the universal primers M1SS and BC2_uni_R. The published analysis was carried out like this. Each sample was normalized by randomly selecting 1 million high-quality reads, each carrying a distinct molecular identifier. Reads sharing molecular identifiers were discarded rather than binned into consensus sequences. MiTCR, with a Q25 quality threshold and the strictest error-elimination algorithm, was used for CDR3 identification, clonotype clustering and error correction. A nonparametric unseen species model using Euler transformation provided a lower-bound estimate of total TCR beta diversity. Starting from the raw public reads, TCRdb applied fastp trimming at Q25, assembled clones with MiXCR and retained in-frame beta chains. Identical CDR3 proteins give one entry, which carries the most common genes and DNA. It is TCRdb's table, rather than the study itself, that gives the V and J calls and clone size. This sample gives 700,000 to 900,000 distinct CDR3 sequences in total; 53% of them show up just once. The top ten constitute about 38% of the sample.

This specimen belongs to a study of blood T cells in healthy people across ages (dated by TCRdb to between 2014 and 2017). Background for the entire study: In model experiments, template switching captured roughly one uniquely barcoded TCR beta cDNA molecule for every two T cells. Using deep sequencing normalized with unique cDNA molecular identifiers, the study measured how TCR beta repertoire diversity changes with age. Four age groups were formed from the donors: young (average approximately 16 years), middle-aged (approximately 39), aged (under 70) and long-lived (about 75). Donors of different ages were randomly distributed across sequencing lanes to avoid experimental bias. Using the same blood draw, the study looked at two additional independent replicas of 1 million unique cDNA reads for two donors, one aged 18 to 30 and the other aged 80 or older. The research as a whole found: A strong correlation was found between observed TCR beta diversity and the percentage of naive T cells measured by flow cytometry. The CMV infection status of donors was not known, potentially confounding age-related changes in expanded clonotypes. Because profiling used bulk unsorted PBMCs, naive and antigen-experienced compartments could not be compared conclusively. Compared with the aged group, the long-lived group had more naive CD4+ T cells, fewer expanded clones and increased TCR diversity, a pattern suggesting age selection. As age increased, observed TCR beta diversity per million T cells dropped in a roughly linear way, and a significant reduction was already evident by age around 41. Estimates of total diversity based on one million sequenced T cells were regarded as lower bounds and as underestimates.

Trimming removed 1 base from V and 2 bases from J; the gene matches leave 8 bases unexplained. There are 18 amino acids in the CDR3, from cysteine to phenylalanine inclusive. The retained sequence is limited to the CDR3, 54 bases, with the frame set at the first base. CDR1 and CDR2 are read off the germline V gene (reference sequence) as SEHNR and FQNEAQ. Donors were a few dozen systemically healthy Caucasian individuals from Russia aged 6 to 90 years. Ten milliliters of peripheral blood were drawn from each donor into EDTA-treated Vacutainer tubes. Ficoll-Paque density-gradient centrifugation was used to isolate PBMCs, with at least 7 million per sample. Total RNA was extracted from PBMCs with Trizol reagent, with at least 6 micrograms obtained per sample. Naive CD45RAhigh/CD27high T cell percentages were measured by flow cytometry on a PBMC aliquot from every donor.

Sequenced: blood. The chain is encoded by TRBV7-9 joined to TRBJ2-1; 10 middle bases align to TRBD2. The source is a man older than 75 in good health. The CDR3 here reads CASSLVSSGRRAYNEQFF. The DNA reads as follows: TGTGCCAGCAGCTTAGTTTCTAGCGGGAGAAGGGCCTACAATGAGCAGTTCTTC.